This T cell receptor beta chain was recovered during a study of regulatory T cells in long-lasting Graves disease. The overall study: Prior antithyroid drug treatment in newly diagnosed Graves' patients lasted under 3 months.

CDR3 regions were amplified by Arm-PCR using iRepertoire HTBI primers to build TCR beta libraries. A single record per CDR3 protein comes from TCRdb applying MiXCR to the multiplex PCR reads. The sample shows hundreds of thousands of distinct CDR3 sequences, 15% to 18% of them seen only once. Time point meaning: newly diagnosed GD, antithyroid drugs for less than 3 months. Scientists built the TCR library using RNA that was extracted from PBMCs. American Thyroid Association guidelines served as the basis for diagnosing Graves' disease. The receptor was isolated from a female donor with Graves disease. Source: peripheral blood mononuclear cells (PBMCs), taken at new diagnosis, from a patient treated with antithyroid drugs.

CDR3 sequence reads: CASSLPGLDREQFF. The CDR3 nucleotides read TGTGCCAGCAGCTTACCGGGACTAGACCGCGAGCAGTTCTTC. The chain combines TRBV5-4 with TRBJ2-1; TRBD2 aligns across 8 bases. With 2 bases clipped from V and 10 bases from J, the junction kept 8 bases outside the gene matches. The germline gives CDR1 SGHNT, CDR2 YYREEE (reference sequence). This CDR3 spans 14 amino acids.